Listed below are T cell receptor beta chains from one sample, sequenced in a study of technical replicates of blood from a handful of donors. The protocol was immunoSEQ multiplex PCR, while the TCRdb copy is restricted to in-frame clones and leaves out a portion. The data show about 100,000 clones, approximately 96% seen once. Sequenced input: T cells isolated from PBMCs. These receptors were taken from a human donor in good health. The CDR3 runs from the conserved cysteine through the conserved F or W. The D gene is left open where the match is weak. Part of the rows lack a size; the others show once, few, many or a class for expanded clones.

J | size | D | V | length | DNA | CDR3
TRBJ1-5 | NA | NA | TRBV28 | 14 | TGTGCCAGCAGTTTATTGGGGCATAATCAGCCCCAGCATTTT | CASSLLGHNQPQHF
TRBJ2-3 | NA | NA | TRBV7-2 | 14 | TGTGCCAGCAGCTTAGAGACTGGTTGGTATACGCAGTATTTT | CASSLETGWYTQYF
TRBJ2-5 | NA | TRBD2 | TRBV6-5 | 13 | TGTGCCAGCAGTTTTAGCGGGGAAGAGACCCAGTACTTC | CASSFSGEETQYF
TRBJ1-1 | NA | NA | TRBV4-3 | 15 | TGCGCCAGCAGCCAAGAGGTGGGCATGAACACTGAAGCTTTCTTT | CASSQEVGMNTEAFF
TRBJ2-3 | once | NA | TRBV4-3 | 16 | TGCGCCAGCAGCCAAGAACTGGGACAAAGCACAGATACGCAGTATTTT | CASSQELGQSTDTQYF
TRBJ1-1 | NA | NA | TRBV6-1 | 14 | TGTGCCAGCAGGCAAACTAATGCTAACACTGAAGCTTTCTTT | CASRQTNANTEAFF
TRBJ2-5 | NA | NA | TRBV5-1 | 12 | TGCGCCAGCAGCTTGGGATTCGGGACCCAGTACTTC | CASSLGFGTQYF
TRBJ1-1 | NA | TRBD1 | TRBV19 | 18 | TGTGCCAGTAGGATAACCAAATTTTTAGACAGGGGGAGTCCTGAAGCTTTCTTT | CASRITKFLDRGSPEAFF
TRBJ2-2 | NA | NA | TRBV7-9 | 13 | TGTGCCAGCAGCTACAGGAACACCGGGGAGCTGTTTTTT | CASSYRNTGELFF
TRBJ1-2 | NA | NA | TRBV18 | 16 | TGTGCCAGCTCACTTCCCAGGCAGGGTGAAGACTATGGCTACACCTTC | CASSLPRQGEDYGYTF
TRBJ1-5 | NA | NA | TRBV4-2 | 18 | TGTGCCAGCAGCCAAGATACTAGGAGGGAGTTAAGAAATCAGCCCCAGCATTTT | CASSQDTRRELRNQPQHF
TRBJ1-4 | NA | NA | TRBV18 | 14 | TGTGCCAGCTCACCGTCTACAACTAATGAAAAACTGTTTTTT | CASSPSTTNEKLFF
TRBJ1-4 | NA | TRBD1 | TRBV13 | 14 | TGTGCCAGCAGCATCCGACAGGGTTACGAAAAACTGTTTTTT | CASSIRQGYEKLFF
TRBJ1-5 | NA | NA | TRBV27 | 15 | TGTGCCAGCAGTTTAGTGGGGGGGAGCAATCAGCCCCAGCATTTT | CASSLVGGSNQPQHF
TRBJ2-7 | NA | TRBD1 | TRBV30 | 14 | TGTGCCTGGAGCGGGGACAGGGAATTTGACGAGCAGTACTTC | CAWSGDREFDEQYF
TRBJ2-7 | NA | TRBD2 | TRBV11-2 | 16 | TGTGCCAGCAGCTCCTCCTTGGCGGGAGGCCTCTACGAGCAGTACTTC | CASSSSLAGGLYEQYF
TRBJ1-3 | NA | NA | TRBV5-6 | 15 | TGTGCCAGCAACCCGAGGGGGTTCTCTGGAAACACCATATATTTT | CASNPRGFSGNTIYF
TRBJ2-2 | few | TRBD1 | TRBV28 | 15 | TGTGCCAGCAGCTCCGGGACAGGGGATGTCGGGGAGCTGTTTTTT | CASSSGTGDVGELFF
TRBJ1-5 | NA | NA | TRBV27 | 15 | TGTGCCAGCAGTTTAATAAGGGGGTCTAATCAGCCCCAGCATTTT | CASSLIRGSNQPQHF
TRBJ2-3 | NA | TRBD2 | TRBV7-6 | 14 | TGTGCCACCTCCCCGAGCGGGAGAGTAGATACGCAGTATTTT | CATSPSGRVDTQYF
TRBJ2-7 | NA | TRBD2 | TRBV11-2 | 13 | TGTGCCAGCACTAGCGGGCAGTCCTACGAGCAGTACTTC | CASTSGQSYEQYF
TRBJ1-3 | NA | NA | TRBV6-5 | 15 | TGTGCCAGCAGTGGCACGGGGGGCTCTGGAAACACCATATATTTT | CASSGTGGSGNTIYF
TRBJ2-3 | NA | TRBD2 | TRBV18 | 16 | TGTGCCAGCTCACCAGCTCCAGCGGGGGGAACAGATACGCAGTATTTT | CASSPAPAGGTDTQYF
TRBJ1-1 | NA | NA | TRBV4-1 | 11 | TGCGCCAGCAGCCAAACCGGGGAAGCTTTCTTT | CASSQTGEAFF
TRBJ2-7 | once | TRBD1 | TRBV28 | 15 | TGTGCCAGCAGTTGGATAGGACAGGTTACGTACGAGCAGTACTTC | CASSWIGQVTYEQYF
TRBJ2-3 | NA | NA | TRBV7-6 | 16 | TGTGCCAGCAGCGCGAGGGAGGGGGTACGGACAGATACGCAGTATTTT | CASSAREGVRTDTQYF
TRBJ2-1 | NA | NA | TRBV12-5 | 12 | TGTGGGTGGGCAATGGTAGAGTATGAGCAGTTCTTC | CGWAMVEYEQFF
TRBJ1-5 | few | TRBD1 | TRBV10-3 | 14 | TGTGCCATCAGTGAGTCGACAGGGAATCAGCCCCAGCATTTT | CAISESTGNQPQHF
TRBJ2-7 | NA | TRBD1 | TRBV6-5 | 13 | TGTGCCAGCAGTTACCGGACAGGGGACGAGCAGTACTTC | CASSYRTGDEQYF
TRBJ2-5 | NA | TRBD2 | TRBV19 | 15 | TGTGCCAGTAGGGTAGCGGGAGGTGTCCAAGAGACCCAGTACTTC | CASRVAGGVQETQYF
TRBJ2-1 | NA | NA | TRBV9 | 14 | TGTGCCAGCAGCCAGTATAGCGGAGACAATGAGCAGTTCTTC | CASSQYSGDNEQFF
TRBJ1-4 | NA | TRBD1 | TRBV7-9 | 14 | TGTGTCAGCAGCTCGGGACAGGAGCGGGAAAAACTGTTTTTT | CVSSSGQEREKLFF
TRBJ2-1 | NA | TRBD2 | TRBV13 | 16 | TGTGCCAGCAGCTCGGGTGGGACTAGCGGGACCTATGAGCAGTTCTTC | CASSSGGTSGTYEQFF
TRBJ1-2 | NA | TRBD1 | TRBV5-1 | 17 | TGCGCCAGCAGCTTGGAGAGGGGGCGCGATTTGAGCTATGGCTACACCTTC | CASSLERGRDLSYGYTF
TRBJ1-2 | NA | TRBD1 | TRBV30 | 12 | TGTGCCTGGAGTTCAGGGGGCGATGGCTACACCTTC | CAWSSGGDGYTF
TRBJ1-5 | NA | TRBD1 | TRBV27 | 14 | TGTGCCAGCAGTCACCGACAGGGAGGTCAGCCCCAGCATTTT | CASSHRQGGQPQHF
TRBJ2-7 | NA | TRBD1 | TRBV9 | 13 | TGTGCCAGCAGTCAGACAGGGGCTGGCGAGCAGTACTTC | CASSQTGAGEQYF
TRBJ1-6 | NA | NA | TRBV5-1 | 15 | TGCGCCAGCAGCCCGGAACTGGGAGGTGGATCACCCCTCCACTTT | CASSPELGGGSPLHF
TRBJ2-1 | NA | NA | TRBV6-5 | 14 | TGTGCCAGCACTAATAGGGGGAGTGGCGATGAGCAGTTCTTC | CASTNRGSGDEQFF
TRBJ2-3 | NA | TRBD2 | TRBV6-5 | 15 | TGTGCCAGCAGCCGGGGAGGGGCCTTCACAGATACGCAGTATTTT | CASSRGGAFTDTQYF
TRBJ2-3 | NA | NA | TRBV21-1 | 13 | TGTGCCAGCAGCAAAGAGGGGACAGATACGCAGTATTTT | CASSKEGTDTQYF